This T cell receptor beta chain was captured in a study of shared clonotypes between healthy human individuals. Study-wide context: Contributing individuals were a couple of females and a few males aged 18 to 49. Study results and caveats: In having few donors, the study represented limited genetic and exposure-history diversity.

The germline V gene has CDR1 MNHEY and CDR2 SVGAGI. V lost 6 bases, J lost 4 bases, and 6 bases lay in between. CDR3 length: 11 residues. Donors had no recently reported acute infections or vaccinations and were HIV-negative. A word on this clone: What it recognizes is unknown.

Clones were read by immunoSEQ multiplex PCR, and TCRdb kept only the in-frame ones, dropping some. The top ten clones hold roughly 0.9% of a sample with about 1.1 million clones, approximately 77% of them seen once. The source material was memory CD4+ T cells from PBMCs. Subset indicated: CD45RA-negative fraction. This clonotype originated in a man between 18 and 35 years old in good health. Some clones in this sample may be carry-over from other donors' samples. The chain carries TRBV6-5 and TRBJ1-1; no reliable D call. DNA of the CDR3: TGTGCCAGCAGATATTCCACTGAAGCTTTCTTT. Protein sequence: CASRYSTEAFF.